Listed below are T cell receptor beta chains from one sample, sequenced in a study of blood T cell repertoires in COVID-19. Some clones are missing from TCRdb's copy, which holds only in-frame ones; the method was immunoSEQ multiplex PCR. Altogether approximately 150,000 clones are present, around four fifths being singletons, with the ten largest covering around 8.9%. The sequencing sample was made of peripheral blood. Receptor source: a woman aged 80 or over with COVID-19, enrolled during active disease. Both conserved end residues are part of each CDR3. A D gene is named only where the DNA matches it firmly. Clone size is not always given. Where it is, it says once, few, many or a class for expanded clones.

j_gene,d_gene,len,v_gene,abundance,CDR3aa,CDR3nt
TRBJ2-3,TRBD1,21,TRBV28,-,CASSLLIRLTGDKKRTDTQYF,TGTGCCAGCAGTTTATTGATAAGGTTGACAGGGGATAAAAAACGCACAGATACGCAGTATTTT
TRBJ1-2,TRBD1,12,TRBV6-6,-,CASTSGGVGYTF,TGTGCCAGCACCTCAGGGGGCGTGGGCTACACCTTC
TRBJ1-1,-,14,TRBV5-1,-,CASSLVEGDTEAFF,TGCGCCAGCAGCTTGGTGGAAGGGGACACTGAAGCTTTCTTT
TRBJ1-3,TRBD1,14,TRBV18,-,CASSRDSSGNTIYF,TGTGCCAGCTCCCGGGACAGCTCTGGAAACACCATATATTTT
TRBJ2-2,-,12,TRBV3-1/TRBV3-2,-,CASTTPPGELFF,TGTGCCAGCACGACACCGCCCGGGGAGCTGTTTTTT
TRBJ1-2,TRBD1,16,TRBV5-6,-,CASSPAGVDRGHGYTF,TGTGCCAGCAGCCCGGCTGGGGTGGACAGGGGGCATGGCTACACCTTC
TRBJ2-5,TRBD2,17,TRBV14,-,CASSQDRGTSGLETQYF,TGTGCCAGCAGCCAAGACAGAGGGACTAGCGGGCTAGAGACCCAGTACTTC
TRBJ1-5,TRBD1,14,TRBV4-1,-,CASSQTGIQGPQHF,TGCGCCAGCAGCCAGACAGGGATTCAAGGGCCCCAGCATTTT
TRBJ2-7,TRBD1,13,TRBV6-5,-,CASEPGQIYEQYF,TGTGCCAGCGAACCGGGACAGATCTACGAGCAGTACTTC
TRBJ1-1,-,13,TRBV10-3,-,CAIRIQENTEAFF,TGTGCCATCAGGATACAGGAGAACACTGAAGCTTTCTTT
TRBJ2-2,TRBD1,16,TRBV5-1,-,CASSLGQVANTGELFF,TGCGCCAGCAGCCTCGGACAGGTCGCGAACACCGGGGAGCTGTTTTTT
TRBJ1-4,-,15,TRBV25-1,-,CASSESQLTNEKLFF,TGTGCCAGCAGTGAATCACAGCTCACTAATGAAAAACTGTTTTTT
TRBJ1-6,-,14,TRBV28,-,CASSPPGADSPLHF,TGTGCCAGCAGTCCACCAGGGGCAGATTCACCCCTCCACTTT
TRBJ1-3,-,16,TRBV11-2,-,CASSITDGSAGNTIYF,TGTGCCAGCAGTATTACAGACGGTTCCGCTGGAAACACCATATATTTT
TRBJ2-2,-,15,TRBV3-1/TRBV3-2,-,CASSPAGSNTGELFF,TGTGCCAGCAGCCCAGCGGGTTCGAACACCGGGGAGCTGTTTTTT
TRBJ2-1,-,16,TRBV4-2,once,CASSPLTDIFPNEQFF,TGTGCCAGCAGTCCTTTAACGGACATCTTCCCCAATGAGCAGTTCTTC
TRBJ1-5,TRBD1,19,TRBV24-1,-,CATSARRGTGVDGNQPQHF,TGTGCCACCAGTGCCCGCAGGGGGACAGGGGTAGATGGCAATCAGCCCCAGCATTTT
TRBJ2-3,TRBD2,17,TRBV28,-,CASSSPGLAGGTDTQYF,TGTGCCAGCAGTAGCCCCGGACTAGCGGGAGGAACAGATACGCAGTATTTT
TRBJ2-7,-,15,TRBV4-2,-,CASSQVTGRAYEQYF,TGTGCCAGCAGCCAAGTCACGGGTCGGGCCTACGAGCAGTACTTC
TRBJ2-7,TRBD1,16,TRBV4-1,-,CASSHPGTGKSYEQYF,TGCGCCAGCAGCCATCCCGGGACAGGAAAGTCCTACGAGCAGTACTTC
TRBJ2-5,-,14,TRBV3-1/TRBV3-2,-,CASSQVGLSETQYF,TGTGCCAGCAGCCAAGTGGGACTCTCAGAGACCCAGTACTTC
TRBJ1-1,-,14,TRBV29-1,-,CSGDLGQGKTEAFF,TGCAGCGGAGACTTAGGGCAGGGTAAAACTGAAGCTTTCTTT
TRBJ1-3,-,15,TRBV7-6,-,CASSLGARHGNTIYF,TGTGCCAGCAGCTTAGGCGCCAGGCATGGAAACACCATATATTTT
TRBJ1-4,-,14,TRBV5-1,-,CASSLTGSNEKLFF,TGCGCCAGCAGCTTGACAGGTTCAAATGAAAAACTGTTTTTT
TRBJ2-5,-,13,TRBV18,-,CASRETGSRTQYF,TGTGCCAGCCGGGAGACAGGGTCGAGGACCCAGTACTTC
TRBJ1-1,-,14,TRBV18,-,CASSPAGEGTEAFF,TGTGCCAGCTCCCCCGCTGGGGAGGGCACTGAAGCTTTCTTT
TRBJ2-1,TRBD2,15,TRBV7-9,-,CASSPGLAPYNEQFF,TGTGCCAGCAGCCCGGGACTAGCGCCCTACAATGAGCAGTTCTTC
TRBJ1-2,TRBD1,16,TRBV6-5,-,CASSYSRQGAGYGYTF,TGTGCCAGCAGTTACTCGAGGCAGGGGGCAGGCTATGGCTACACCTTC
TRBJ2-7,TRBD1,15,TRBV18,-,CASSQYRDSPHEQYF,TGTGCCAGCTCTCAATACCGGGACAGCCCCCACGAGCAGTACTTC
TRBJ1-2,TRBD1,13,TRBV7-2,-,CASSLATGSGYTF,TGTGCCAGCAGCTTAGCGACAGGGAGTGGCTACACCTTC
TRBJ2-7,TRBD1,14,TRBV5-1,-,CASTPTGGSVEQYF,TGCGCCAGCACCCCGACAGGGGGTAGTGTCGAGCAGTACTTC
TRBJ2-1,TRBD2,12,TRBV10-3,-,CAITQGGNEQFF,TGTGCCATCACCCAGGGAGGGAATGAGCAGTTCTTC
TRBJ1-6,-,16,TRBV2,many,CASKERRGAGDSPLHF,TGTGCCAGCAAAGAAAGACGGGGGGCTGGTGATTCACCCCTCCACTTT
TRBJ2-7,TRBD2,17,TRBV7-9,-,CASSHGTSGVRGFEQYF,TGTGCCAGCAGCCATGGGACTAGCGGGGTTCGGGGTTTCGAGCAGTACTTC
TRBJ1-2,-,13,TRBV6-4,few,CASRRDSNYGYTF,TGTGCCAGCAGGCGGGACTCTAACTATGGCTACACCTTC
TRBJ2-3,-,13,TRBV7-9,-,CASTSRGSDTQYF,TGTGCCAGCACCTCTCGGGGGTCAGATACGCAGTATTTT
TRBJ2-1,TRBD2,18,TRBV7-6,few,CASSSLIAGGPSGNEQFF,TGTGCCAGCAGCTCCCTCATTGCGGGAGGGCCCTCAGGGAATGAGCAGTTCTTC
TRBJ2-2,-,15,TRBV5-4,-,CASSLPSDFPGELFF,TGTGCCAGCAGCTTGCCCTCGGACTTCCCCGGGGAGCTGTTTTTT
TRBJ1-3,-,16,TRBV10-3,-,CAISEGSGQGGNTIYF,TGTGCCATCAGTGAGGGTTCGGGTCAGGGCGGAAACACCATATATTTT
TRBJ1-1,-,14,TRBV18,-,CASSPTGGGGEAFF,TGTGCCAGCTCACCAACTGGGGGGGGAGGCGAAGCTTTCTTT
TRBJ2-3,-,15,TRBV5-1,once,CASSLVTHSTDTQYF,TGCGCCAGCAGCTTGGTCACACATTCCACAGATACGCAGTATTTT
TRBJ1-1,TRBD1,14,TRBV6-1,-,CASSESRGPTEAFF,TGTGCCAGCAGTGAATCAAGGGGGCCTACTGAAGCTTTCTTT
TRBJ1-5,-,15,TRBV19,once,CASSIDPGWNQPQHF,TGTGCCAGTAGTATAGACCCAGGGTGGAATCAGCCCCAGCATTTT
TRBJ2-5,TRBD2,13,TRBV5-4,-,CASSLNGGETQYF,TGTGCCAGCAGCCTCAACGGGGGGGAGACCCAGTACTTC
TRBJ1-2,TRBD1,13,TRBV7-2,-,CASSTGQGEGYTF,TGTGCCAGCAGCACCGGACAGGGGGAGGGCTACACCTTC
TRBJ2-5,-,15,TRBV7-7,-,CASTPVPGAQETQYF,TGTGCTAGCACCCCGGTGCCGGGAGCCCAAGAGACCCAGTACTTC
TRBJ1-5,TRBD1,15,TRBV4-1,-,CASSPETGGWQPQHF,TGCGCCAGCAGCCCAGAAACAGGGGGTTGGCAGCCCCAGCATTTT
TRBJ2-5,-,15,TRBV5-1,-,CASSLSGTSQETQYF,TGCGCCAGCAGCTTATCAGGGACTTCACAAGAGACCCAGTACTTC
TRBJ2-6,-,16,TRBV7-3,-,CASSMDIPLGANVLTF,TGTGCCAGCAGCATGGACATCCCTCTTGGGGCCAACGTCCTGACTTTC
TRBJ1-5,-,13,TRBV10-3,-,CAISESGDQPQHF,TGTGCCATCAGTGAGTCCGGTGATCAGCCCCAGCATTTT